This is a list of T cell receptor beta chains from one sample in a study of T cell repertoires in cytomegalovirus infection. Each CDR3 protein gets one entry after TCRdb re-called the reads with MiXCR. Seen here are 150,000 to 160,000 distinct CDR3 sequences, 23% observed once, and the top ten hold 9.5% to 12%. Sequencing used PBMCs. The origin of the receptors is a human donor in good health (CMV status not recorded). Some clones in this sample may be carry-over from other donors' samples. The CDR3 runs from the conserved cysteine through the conserved F or W. A D gene is named only where the DNA matches it firmly. Some rows have no size entry. The others give once, few or many, or a class for an expanded clone.

d_gene,j_gene,abundance,v_gene,len,CDR3aa,CDR3nt
-,TRBJ1-4,-,TRBV7-3,13,CASSPRTAEKLFF,TGTGCCAGCAGCCCAAGGACTGCTGAAAAACTGTTTTTT
-,TRBJ1-2,few,TRBV12-3/TRBV12-4,14,CASSARESTHGYTF,TGTGCCAGCAGCGCCAGGGAGAGCACGCATGGCTACACCTTC
-,TRBJ1-6,many,TRBV28,14,CASSLYVRDSPLHF,TGTGCCAGCAGTTTATACGTCAGGGATTCACCCCTCCACTTT
-,TRBJ2-3,-,TRBV7-9,17,CASSPSRGGPNTDTQYF,TGTGCCAGCAGCCCAAGTAGGGGCGGACCAAACACAGATACGCAGTATTTT
TRBD2,TRBJ2-5,few,TRBV2,15,CASRSTSGGQETQYF,TGTGCCAGCAGGTCAACTAGCGGGGGACAAGAGACCCAGTACTTC
TRBD2,TRBJ2-7,many,TRBV7-8,17,CASSLMSSGSFTHEQYF,TGTGCCAGCAGCTTAATGTCCAGCGGGAGTTTCACCCACGAGCAGTACTTC
-,TRBJ1-1,many,TRBV28,12,CASKLANTEAFF,TGTGCCAGCAAACTTGCGAACACTGAAGCTTTCTTT
-,TRBJ1-5,-,TRBV20-1,16,CSAGGTGGRRNQPQHF,TGCAGTGCTGGAGGGACCGGGGGTCGTCGCAATCAGCCCCAGCATTTT
TRBD1,TRBJ1-6,-,TRBV6-1,14,CASSQATGRSPLHF,TGTGCCAGCAGTCAAGCGACAGGGAGGTCACCCCTCCACTTT
-,TRBJ2-7,-,TRBV11-2,17,CASSSPTTRDGSYEQYF,TGTGCCAGCAGTTCTCCTACCACCCGGGACGGTTCCTACGAGCAGTACTTC
-,TRBJ2-3,-,TRBV28,10,CASGTDTQYF,TGTGCCAGCGGCACAGATACGCAGTATTTT
-,TRBJ1-1,few,TRBV6-1,13,CASSETGTVKAFF,TGTGCCAGCAGTGAAACCGGGACGGTAAAAGCTTTCTTT
-,TRBJ1-2,few,TRBV4-1,15,CASSQDLDPAGGYTF,TGCGCCAGCAGCCAAGATCTGGACCCTGCTGGTGGCTACACCTTC
-,TRBJ1-1,-,TRBV4-1,15,CASSQEERHHNEAFF,TGCGCCAGCAGCCAAGAGGAGAGACACCACAATGAAGCTTTCTTT
-,TRBJ2-7,-,TRBV12-3/TRBV12-4,14,CASSSPGRTYEQYF,TGTGCCAGCAGTTCCCCAGGTAGAACCTACGAGCAGTACTTC
-,TRBJ2-3,-,TRBV20-1,13,CSAAGGASDTQYF,TGCAGTGCTGCCGGCGGGGCCTCGGATACGCAGTATTTT
TRBD2,TRBJ2-3,many,TRBV7-2,17,CASSPSLLAGAPDTQYF,TGTGCCAGCAGCCCCTCGTTACTAGCGGGAGCGCCAGATACGCAGTATTTT
TRBD1,TRBJ2-2,few,TRBV19,15,CASLPTGGYTGELFF,TGTGCCAGCCTCCCGACAGGGGGCTACACCGGGGAGCTGTTTTTT
TRBD2,TRBJ2-1,many,TRBV12-3/TRBV12-4,15,CASSPLAGPLNEQFF,TGTGCCAGCAGTCCGCTAGCGGGGCCCCTAAATGAGCAGTTCTTC
-,TRBJ1-1,-,TRBV20-1,12,CSARPSVGEAFF,TGCAGTGCTAGGCCGTCAGTCGGTGAAGCTTTCTTT
-,TRBJ1-1,few,TRBV5-6,14,CASSSGRGNTEAFF,TGTGCCAGCAGCTCCGGACGGGGGAACACTGAAGCTTTCTTT
TRBD2,TRBJ2-5,-,TRBV23-1,16,CASSTSGRGGQETQYF,TGCGCCAGCTCCACTAGCGGGAGAGGAGGTCAAGAGACCCAGTACTTC
-,TRBJ2-5,few,TRBV28,14,CASSPTLGGETQYF,TGTGCCAGCAGCCCTACACTAGGCGGGGAGACCCAGTACTTC
-,TRBJ1-5,-,TRBV10-3,15,CAISDNGASNQPQHF,TGTGCCATCAGTGATAACGGGGCAAGCAATCAGCCCCAGCATTTT
-,TRBJ2-1,-,TRBV7-6,11,CARSLTKEQFF,TGTGCCCGCAGCTTAACAAAGGAGCAGTTCTTC
-,TRBJ2-2,few,TRBV7-6,15,CASSLERLRDGELFF,TGTGCCAGCAGCTTAGAACGTCTCCGCGACGGGGAGCTGTTTTTT
TRBD1,TRBJ1-1,-,TRBV27,18,CASSLSRRAGGVGTEAFF,TGTGCCAGCAGTTTATCGAGGCGGGCAGGGGGCGTGGGCACTGAAGCTTTCTTT
-,TRBJ1-2,few,TRBV19,14,CASNPQGGYYGYTF,TGTGCCAGTAACCCACAGGGAGGCTACTATGGCTACACCTTC
-,TRBJ2-3,-,TRBV9,14,CASSRSGKTDTQYF,TGTGCCAGCAGCCGCTCAGGGAAAACAGATACGCAGTATTTT
TRBD1,TRBJ1-5,many,TRBV19,14,CASTPGQLYQPQHF,TGTGCCAGTACCCCGGGACAGCTCTATCAGCCCCAGCATTTT
TRBD2,TRBJ2-3,many,TRBV7-2,15,CASSLGLAGTDTQYF,TGTGCCAGCAGCTTAGGGCTAGCGGGGACAGATACGCAGTATTTT
-,TRBJ1-5,few,TRBV28,14,CATTGTFGNQPQHF,TGTGCCACCACAGGTACGTTTGGCAATCAGCCCCAGCATTTT
-,TRBJ2-1,few,TRBV6-2/TRBV6-3,15,CASSTPIFSYNEQFF,TGTGCCAGCAGTACCCCCATATTCTCCTACAATGAGCAGTTCTTC
TRBD1,TRBJ1-1,many,TRBV7-9,15,CASSFGDRGDTEAFF,TGTGCCAGCAGCTTCGGGGACAGGGGAGACACTGAAGCTTTCTTT
TRBD1,TRBJ2-7,few,TRBV28,15,CASSYTNGQANEQYF,TGTGCCAGCAGTTACACCAATGGACAGGCAAACGAGCAGTACTTC
TRBD2,TRBJ2-3,-,TRBV28,19,CASSRNGLAGDERIDTQYF,TGTGCCAGCAGCCGGAACGGACTAGCGGGAGATGAAAGAATAGATACGCAGTATTTT
TRBD1,TRBJ1-5,-,TRBV6-2/TRBV6-3,19,CASSYEKEQVQGRSQPQHF,TGTGCCAGCAGTTACGAGAAGGAACAAGTACAGGGGAGGAGTCAGCCCCAGCATTTT
TRBD1,TRBJ2-7,-,TRBV2,14,CAGGTDRGSYEQYF,TGTGCCGGAGGGACGGACAGGGGGTCCTACGAGCAGTACTTC
-,TRBJ2-4,-,TRBV20-1,16,CSAKEDGLLAKNIQYF,TGCAGTGCTAAAGAGGACGGACTTCTAGCCAAAAACATTCAGTACTTC
TRBD1,TRBJ1-4,many,TRBV7-2,15,CASSLSTGRNEKLFF,TGTGCCAGCAGCTTATCGACAGGGCGAAATGAAAAACTGTTTTTT
TRBD1,TRBJ1-6,few,TRBV27,15,CASSLFGTGSSPLHF,TGTGCCAGCAGTTTATTCGGGACAGGGTCATCACCCCTCCACTTT
TRBD1,TRBJ2-6,-,TRBV5-1,19,CASSYPTGGTISGANVLTF,TGCGCCAGCAGCTACCCGACAGGGGGTACTATTTCTGGGGCCAACGTCCTGACTTTC
TRBD2,TRBJ2-3,-,TRBV7-2,17,CASSSAGLAGGTDTQYF,TGTGCCAGCAGCTCGGCCGGGCTAGCGGGAGGGACAGATACGCAGTATTTT
TRBD2,TRBJ2-7,-,TRBV6-2/TRBV6-3,14,CASLRGRSSYEQYF,TGTGCCAGCCTCCGCGGGAGAAGCTCCTACGAGCAGTACTTC
-,TRBJ2-1,few,TRBV6-6,11,CATSLHNEQFF,TGTGCCACCAGTTTGCACAATGAGCAGTTCTTC